Shown below are 5 T cell receptor beta chains from a single sample sequenced in a study of blood T cell repertoires in COVID-19. The assay was immunoSEQ multiplex PCR, and TCRdb's table has in-frame clones only and misses some. Among 100,000 to 150,000 clones, roughly 84% were seen once, and the ten largest hold 1.1% to 1.5%. The sample consisted of peripheral blood. These receptors were taken from a man between 60 and 70 years old with acute or convalescent COVID-19.

The CDR3 loop is CASSLAQMNTEAFF. The CDR3 DNA reads TGTGCCAGCAGCTTAGCGCAGATGAACACTGAAGCTTTCTTT. The chain recombines TRBV7-9 with TRBJ1-1; D is undetermined. The CDR3 is made up of 14 amino acids. The germline CDR1 and CDR2 sequences are SEHNR and FQNEAQ (reference sequence). V shed 0 bases and J shed 0 bases, with 5 bases lying between them.

The chain combines TRBV5-1 with TRBJ2-3; 14 nucleotides agree with TRBD2. This CDR3 is 15 amino acids long. The V gene end was trimmed by 4 bases and the J gene end by 9 bases; junction bases not matched to a gene: 7. The germline V gene encodes CDR1 SGHRS and CDR2 YFSETQ. CDR3 loop: CASSPSTSGGETQYF. The CDR3 DNA follows: TGCGCCAGCAGCCCATCGACTAGCGGGGGGGAAACGCAGTATTTT.

The chain couples TRBV5-4 to TRBJ2-2; D might be TRBD2 (6 bases). CDR1 is SGHNT, CDR2 YYREEE, per germline (reference sequence). Trimming removed 2 bases from V and 6 bases from J, with 11 bases in between. The CDR3 runs 14 residues. CDR3 residues: CASSFGRSSGELFF. Here the CDR3 DNA reads TGTGCCAGCAGCTTTGGGAGGTCATCCGGGGAGCTGTTTTTT. The full variable domain, its missing parts supplied by reference TRBV5-4 and TRBJ2-2, is ETGVTQSPTHLIKTRGQQVTLRCSSQSGHNTVSWYQQALGQGPQFIFQYYREEENGRGNFPPRFSGLQFPNYSSELNVNALELDDSALYLCASSFGRSSGELFFGEGSRLTVL.

This chain uses TRBV6-5 with TRBJ2-7; 7 bases align to TRBD2. The CDR3 totals 14 residues. Looked up from germline, CDR1 is MNHEY and CDR2 is SVGAGI. The trim removed 7 bases at V and 3 bases at J, leaving 9 bases unmatched. This CDR3 is CASTASGRVYEQYF. The CDR3 DNA sequence: TGTGCCAGCACCGCGTCAGGGAGGGTCTACGAGCAGTACTTC.

The rearrangement links TRBV10-2 to TRBJ2-1; 7 nucleotides line up with TRBD2. The CDR3 sequence is 15 residues long. CDR1 and CDR2 (germline): WSHSY, SAAADI. The trim removed 6 bases at V and 4 bases at J, leaving 9 bases unmatched. This chain's CDR3 is CASSKGLVGYNEQFF. CDR3 sequence (DNA): TGCGCCAGCAGCAAAGGACTAGTGGGATACAATGAGCAGTTCTTC.